Detailed here is one TCR beta chain. Its antigen specificity is not known. No base qualities exist here, and no much larger clone lies one base off it. According to the germline V gene, CDR1 reads SGHRS and CDR2 reads YFSETQ. The CDR3 holds 15 amino acids from the cysteine to the phenylalanine. Only the CDR3 region is kept as DNA, spanning 45 bases read in frame from base 1. V and J are truncated by 3 bases and 4 bases respectively, leaving an intervening sequence of 14 bases. This sample was included in a study of robustness of blood B and T cell sequencing (dated by TCRdb to 2016 to 2019). Looking at the study overall: The study was designed to determine how much peripheral blood is required to reliably characterize an individual's TCRbeta and IgG repertoires. TCRbeta and IgG repertoires were quantified in each of the approximately nine independently drawn blood samples. As technical replicates, two replicate TCRbeta cDNA libraries were prepared from one shared RNA pool derived from a single 10 ml draw.

Study-wide conclusions, independent of this receptor: Pooling tubes did not increase the overlap of rare TCRbeta clonotypes, which implies that much larger blood volumes would be needed to capture rare TCRbeta clonotypes. Immediate fractionation was required for EDTA tubes, so the use of EDTA tubes in multi-site collections was limited. Evidence of cross-contamination, likely resulting from batch processing, was observed in one pair of TCRbeta libraries, and the UMI-sequence pairs shared between the two libraries were removed. The TCRbeta rarefaction curves did not fully level off, which suggests under-sequencing or many low-abundance clonotypes. Between the technical replicate libraries, 94.8% of the top 10,000 TCRbeta clonotypes in one library were also present in the other library. The 1,000 most abundant TCRbeta clonotypes from the pooled draws were found in every single 10 ml sample. Combining 3 or 4 tubes (roughly 27-40 ml blood) brought coverage of the top 10,000 TCRbeta clonotypes close to saturation.

mRNA, which captures expressed receptors, was used instead of genomic DNA for quantification of TCRbeta repertoires. Without cell sorting, buffy coat leukocytes were collected into Trizol, and RNA was extracted using the Direct-zol RNA MiniPrep Plus kit. EDTA blood tubes were centrifuged immediately at 4°C to separate plasma, buffy coat and red blood cells. The library came from PCR. These reads were obtained on an Illumina MiSeq. Synthesis of cDNA relied on SMARTScribe reverse transcriptase together with a 5' template-switch oligo that added a universal priming site. Each cDNA molecule was tagged by a 12-nucleotide random unique molecular identifier (UMI) carried on the template-switch oligo. During reverse transcription, TCRbeta transcripts were targeted by chain-specific reverse primers. Uracil DNA glycosylase treatment removed residual template-switch adapters, and cDNA was purified with a Qiagen MinElute kit. For the first PCR, 20 to 25 cycles were run with KAPA HiFi HotStart ReadyMix and step-out primers, split across four 50 ul reactions. Before any further amplification, the products of the first-round PCR were gel-purified. Illumina Nextera adapters were attached in a second PCR of seven to eight cycles, and the libraries were then purified and pooled. A 50-nucleotide 5' read captured the UMI barcode for each TCRbeta molecule. The authors' analysis ran thus. Using the MIGEC toolkit, reads were grouped by UMI into consensus reads. Final reads were produced by merging forward and reverse consensus reads with PEAR. A custom decontamination script removed identical UMI-sequence pairs shared across libraries, treating them as cross-sample contamination. MIGMAP, a wrapper around IgBLAST, was used for V(D)J assignment and CDR3 extraction. A TCR clonotype was defined by an identical V gene, J gene and CDR3 amino acid sequence; no sequencing was done for CDR1 and CDR2. Clones were called with MiXCR by TCRdb after fastp trimmed the public reads at Q25, and only in-frame beta chains were retained. Rows with a matching CDR3 protein are joined into one entry that keeps the most common DNA and genes. These V and J calls derive from TCRdb rather than the authors' analysis. Recorded for this sample are approximately 3,500 distinct CDR3 sequences; around half of them occurred a single time. The top ten clones comprise more than 20% of the sample.

The chain is made from TRBV5-1 and TRBJ2-1; possibly the D gene is TRBD1, per 6 matching bases. The TCR was taken from a human donor in good health. Sequenced material: peripheral blood. The bases are TGCGCCAGCAGCTCCCAGACAGGCGGATACAATGAGCAGTTCTTC. Its amino acids are CASSSQTGGYNEQFF.